A selection of T cell receptor beta chains follows, all from one sample in a study of T cell responses to AZD1222 COVID-19 vaccine. Only in-frame clones appear in the TCRdb table, and some are missing; sequencing was by immunoSEQ multiplex PCR. The profile shows more than 140,000 clones, 88% of them singletons. The sequenced sample was peripheral blood, obtained on day 0 of AZD1222 vaccination. These receptors came from an adult in good health. Each CDR3 is given with its conserved first and last residue. D genes are given only for firm matches. Clone size is not always given. Where it is, it says once, few, many or a class for expanded clones.

clone size	D gene	V gene	J gene	CDR3 protein	CDR3 DNA
once	TRBD1	TRBV7-9	TRBJ2-1	CASRSTGGPHNEQFF	TGTGCCAGCAGGAGTACAGGGGGCCCCCACAATGAGCAGTTCTTC
few	TRBD1	TRBV7-9	TRBJ2-7	CASSLAVGTGAYEQYF	TGTGCCAGCAGCTTAGCGGTCGGGACAGGGGCGTACGAGCAGTACTTC
NA	TRBD1	TRBV29-1	TRBJ2-1	CSVATIWTGYNEQFF	TGCAGCGTTGCCACCATCTGGACAGGGTACAATGAGCAGTTCTTC
NA	NA	TRBV12-3/TRBV12-4	TRBJ1-1	CASSLSWGAEAFF	TGTGCCAGCAGCCTAAGTTGGGGGGCTGAAGCTTTCTTT
NA	NA	TRBV7-9	TRBJ1-5	CASSMQGGSNQPQHF	TGTGCCAGCAGCATGCAAGGGGGGAGCAATCAGCCCCAGCATTTT
few	TRBD2	TRBV10-2	TRBJ2-2	CASRLAGGPNTGELFF	TGCGCCAGTCGACTAGCGGGAGGGCCGAACACCGGGGAGCTGTTTTTT
NA	NA	TRBV2	TRBJ1-5	CASGGRISNQPQHF	TGTGCCAGCGGGGGGAGGATAAGCAATCAGCCCCAGCATTTT
NA	NA	TRBV2	TRBJ1-1	CASSGPGLESEAFF	TGTGCCAGCAGTGGGCCGGGATTGGAGTCTGAAGCTTTCTTT
NA	NA	TRBV7-2	TRBJ2-3	CASSLVLRGDTQYF	TGTGCCAGCAGCTTAGTACTTAGAGGGGATACGCAGTATTTT
NA	NA	TRBV7-2	TRBJ2-3	CASSFLPPSDTQYF	TGTGCCAGCAGCTTCCTCCCGCCGTCAGATACGCAGTATTTT